A single sample is the source of the 3 T cell receptor beta chains below, sequenced in a study of T cell responses to AZD1222 COVID-19 vaccine. Produced via immunoSEQ multiplex PCR; TCRdb's table is partial and in-frame only. The repertoire holds about 69,000 clones, with 83% as singletons. The sample in question was peripheral blood, obtained 28 days after the second AZD1222 dose. These receptors originate from an adult who received the AZD1222 COVID-19 vaccine.

The chain couples TRBV5-1 to TRBJ2-1, with TRBD1 matching 11 bases. V gave up 2 bases and J gave up 5 bases; unmatched junction bases: 6. Germline V lookup: CDR1 SGHRS, CDR2 YFSETQ. The CDR3 sequence is 16 residues long. CDR3 DNA sequence: TGCGCCAGCAGCTTATGGACAGGGGGCTTAGACAATGAGCAGTTCTTC. This encodes CASSLWTGGLDNEQFF.

The CDR3: CASIGGKTYEQYF. CDR3 DNA: TGTGCCAGCATAGGGGGTAAGACCTACGAGCAGTACTTC. V and J are TRBV27 and TRBJ2-7; a possible D gene is TRBD1 (6 bases). Trimming left V 7 bases short and J 2 bases short, with 12 bases between. The CDR3 sequence is 13 residues long. Germline CDR1 MNHEY, CDR2 SMNVEV (reference sequence).

This clone showed up just once. The chain couples TRBV5-1 to TRBJ2-5; D possibly corresponds to TRBD1 (6 bases). The V gene lost 1 base and the J gene lost 10 bases, with 17 bases spanning the gap. Germline V gives CDR1 SGHRS, CDR2 YFSETQ. There are 14 residues in the CDR3. This chain's CDR3 is CASSLTPTQGNQYF. In nucleotides, the CDR3 is TGCGCCAGCAGCTTGACTCCAACACAGGGTAACCAGTACTTC. Using reference TRBV5-1 and TRBJ2-5 for the parts outside the CDR3, the full variable domain is KAGVTQTPRYLIKTRGQQVTLSCSPISGHRSVSWYQQTPGQGLQFLFEYFSETQRNKGNFPGRFSGRQFSNSRSEMNVSTLELGDSALYLCASSLTPTQGNQYFGPGTRLLVL.